This T cell receptor beta chain was retrieved from a study of blood T cell repertoires in COVID-19. Sequencing was performed with immunoSEQ multiplex PCR; in TCRdb, only in-frame clones are kept and a portion is missing. Of roughly 300,000 clones in the sample, approximately 84% were seen once. Trimming took 0 bases from V and 0 from J; bases not matched to a gene: 4. CDR1 is MNHNS, CDR2 SASEGT, per germline. The CDR3 has 16 amino acids. The chain is built from TRBV6-1 and TRBJ1-1; 7 bases agree with TRBD1. The sample comprised peripheral blood. The receptor's source is a human donor with COVID-19, enrolled during active disease. The donor label of this sample is uncertain. Written as DNA, the CDR3 is TGTGCCAGCAGTGAAGCACCCGACAGGGTGAACACTGAAGCTTTCTTT. This codes for CASSEAPDRVNTEAFF.